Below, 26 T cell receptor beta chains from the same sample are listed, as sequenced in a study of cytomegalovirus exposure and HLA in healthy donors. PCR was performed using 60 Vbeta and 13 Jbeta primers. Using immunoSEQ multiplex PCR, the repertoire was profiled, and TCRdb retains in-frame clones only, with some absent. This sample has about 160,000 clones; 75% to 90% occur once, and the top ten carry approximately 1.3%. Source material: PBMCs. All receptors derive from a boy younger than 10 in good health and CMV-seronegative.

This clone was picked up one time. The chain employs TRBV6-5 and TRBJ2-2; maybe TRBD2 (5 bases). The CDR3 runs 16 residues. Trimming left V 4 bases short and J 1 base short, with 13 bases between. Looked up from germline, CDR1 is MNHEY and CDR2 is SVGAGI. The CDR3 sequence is CASSSGLTRNTGELFF. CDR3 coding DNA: TGTGCCAGCAGTTCCGGACTCACGAGGAACACCGGGGAGCTGTTTTTT.

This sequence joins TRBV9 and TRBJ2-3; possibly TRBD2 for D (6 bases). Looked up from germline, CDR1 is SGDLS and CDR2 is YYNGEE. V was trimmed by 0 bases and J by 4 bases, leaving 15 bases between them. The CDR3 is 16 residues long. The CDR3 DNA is TGTGCCAGCAGCGTAGTTATCGGGAGTGGTCCAGATACGCAGTATTTT. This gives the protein CASSVVIGSGPDTQYF.

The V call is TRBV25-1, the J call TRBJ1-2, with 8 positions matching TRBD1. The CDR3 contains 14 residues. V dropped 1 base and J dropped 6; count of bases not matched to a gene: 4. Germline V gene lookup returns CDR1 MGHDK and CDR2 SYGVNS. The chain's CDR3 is CASSEFYRGDGYTF. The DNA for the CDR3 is TGTGCCAGCAGTGAATTTTACAGGGGGGATGGCTACACCTTC.

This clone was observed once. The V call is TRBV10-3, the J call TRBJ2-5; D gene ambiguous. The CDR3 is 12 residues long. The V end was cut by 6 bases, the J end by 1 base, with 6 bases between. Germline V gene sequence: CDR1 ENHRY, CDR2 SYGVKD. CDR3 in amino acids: CAISTSQETQYF. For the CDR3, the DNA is TGTGCCATCAGCACTTCCCAAGAGACCCAGTACTTC.

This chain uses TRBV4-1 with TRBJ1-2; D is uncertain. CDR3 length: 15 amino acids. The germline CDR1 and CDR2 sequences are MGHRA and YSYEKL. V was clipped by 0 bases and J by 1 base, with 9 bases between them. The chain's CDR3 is CASSQDSPVNYGYTF. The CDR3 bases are TGCGCCAGCAGCCAAGACTCACCGGTTAACTATGGCTACACCTTC.

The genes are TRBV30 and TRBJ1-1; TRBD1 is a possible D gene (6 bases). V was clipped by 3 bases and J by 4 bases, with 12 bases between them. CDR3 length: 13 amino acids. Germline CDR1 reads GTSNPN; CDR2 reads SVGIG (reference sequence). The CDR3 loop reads CAWRDGTPTEAFF. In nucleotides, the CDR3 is TGTGCCTGGAGGGATGGGACACCCACTGAAGCTTTCTTT.

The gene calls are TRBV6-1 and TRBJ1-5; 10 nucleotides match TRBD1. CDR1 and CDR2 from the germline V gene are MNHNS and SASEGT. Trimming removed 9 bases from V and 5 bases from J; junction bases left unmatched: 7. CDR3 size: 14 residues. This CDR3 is CASLLDRGDQPQHF. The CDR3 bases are TGTGCCAGTTTGTTGGACAGGGGGGATCAGCCCCAGCATTTT.

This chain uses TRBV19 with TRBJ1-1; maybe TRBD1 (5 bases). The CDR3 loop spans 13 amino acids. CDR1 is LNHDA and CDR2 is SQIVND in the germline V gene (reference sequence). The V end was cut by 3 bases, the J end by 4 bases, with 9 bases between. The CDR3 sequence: CASSMGRSTEAFF. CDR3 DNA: TGTGCCAGTAGTATGGGGCGGAGCACTGAAGCTTTCTTT.

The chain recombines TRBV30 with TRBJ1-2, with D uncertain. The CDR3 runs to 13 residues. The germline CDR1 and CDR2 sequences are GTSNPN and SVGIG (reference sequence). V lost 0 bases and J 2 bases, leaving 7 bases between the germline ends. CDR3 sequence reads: CAWSVPGNYGYTF. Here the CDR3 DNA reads TGTGCCTGGAGTGTACCGGGGAACTATGGCTACACCTTC.

CDR3 region: CAIPRGGGGNGYTF. The CDR3 DNA follows: TGTGCCATTCCCCGAGGCGGTGGGGGCAATGGCTACACCTTC. The chain uses TRBV10-3 and TRBJ1-2; D possibly corresponds to TRBD1 (6 bases). Looked up from germline, CDR1 is ENHRY and CDR2 is SYGVKD. V gave up 9 bases and J gave up 6 bases, with 20 bases separating them. This CDR3 spans 14 amino acids.

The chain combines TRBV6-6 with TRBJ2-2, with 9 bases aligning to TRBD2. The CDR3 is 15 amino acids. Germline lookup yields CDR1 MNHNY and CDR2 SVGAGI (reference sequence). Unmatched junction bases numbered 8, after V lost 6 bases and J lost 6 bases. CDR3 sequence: CASSSIAGAPGELFF. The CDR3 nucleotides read TGTGCCAGCAGCTCTATAGCGGGAGCTCCCGGGGAGCTGTTTTTT.

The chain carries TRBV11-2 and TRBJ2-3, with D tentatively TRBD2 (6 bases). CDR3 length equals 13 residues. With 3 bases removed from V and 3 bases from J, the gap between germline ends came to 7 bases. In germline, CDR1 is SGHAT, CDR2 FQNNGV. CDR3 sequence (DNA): TGTGCCAGCAGCTTTGGGGGGACAGATACGCAGTATTTT. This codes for CASSFGGTDTQYF.

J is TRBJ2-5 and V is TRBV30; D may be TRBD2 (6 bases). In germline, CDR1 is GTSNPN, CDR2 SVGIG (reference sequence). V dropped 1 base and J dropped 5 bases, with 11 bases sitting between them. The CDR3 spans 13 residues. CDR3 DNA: TGTGCCTGGAGTGCAGCAGGGAGGGAGACCCAGTACTTC. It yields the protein CAWSAAGRETQYF.

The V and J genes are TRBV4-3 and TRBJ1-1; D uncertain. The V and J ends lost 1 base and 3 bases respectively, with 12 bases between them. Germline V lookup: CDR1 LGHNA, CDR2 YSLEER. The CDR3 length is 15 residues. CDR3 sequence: CASSQVESKYTEAFF. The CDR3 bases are TGCGCCAGCAGCCAAGTGGAGAGCAAATACACTGAAGCTTTCTTT.

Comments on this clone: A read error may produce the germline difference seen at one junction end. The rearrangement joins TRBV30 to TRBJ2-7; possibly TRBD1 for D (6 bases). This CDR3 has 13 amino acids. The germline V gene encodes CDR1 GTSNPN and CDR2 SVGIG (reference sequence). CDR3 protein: CARSVQGWKEQYF. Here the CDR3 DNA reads TGTGCCCGGAGTGTACAGGGTTGGAAAGAGCAGTACTTC.

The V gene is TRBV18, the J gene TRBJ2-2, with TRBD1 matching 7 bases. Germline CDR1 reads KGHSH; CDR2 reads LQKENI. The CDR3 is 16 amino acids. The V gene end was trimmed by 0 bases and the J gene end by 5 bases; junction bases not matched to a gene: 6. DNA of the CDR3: TGTGCCAGCTCACCACCTTGCAGGGGGTGGACCGGGGAGCTGTTTTTT. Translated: CASSPPCRGWTGELFF. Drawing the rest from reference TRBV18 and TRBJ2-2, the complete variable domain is NAGVMQNPRHLVRRRGQEARLRCSPMKGHSHVYWYRQLPEEGLKFMVYLQKENIIDESGMPKERFSAEFPKEGPSILRIQQVVRGDSAAYFCASSPPCRGWTGELFFGEGSRLTVL.

The CDR3, as DNA: TGTGCCAGCAGTTCGGGATACCAAGAGACCCAGTACTTC. This gives the protein CASSSGYQETQYF. The chain combines TRBV25-1 with TRBJ2-5; weak D call: TRBD2 (5 bases). The CDR3 is made up of 13 amino acids. V was trimmed by 5 bases and J by 0 bases, leaving 7 bases between them. Germline-derived CDR1 and CDR2 are MGHDK and SYGVNS.

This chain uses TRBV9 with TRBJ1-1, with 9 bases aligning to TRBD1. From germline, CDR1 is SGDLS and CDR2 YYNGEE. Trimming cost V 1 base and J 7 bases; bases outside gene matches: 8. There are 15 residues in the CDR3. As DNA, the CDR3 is TGTGCCAGCAGCGTATTACAGGGGGCGGTCGATGAAGCTTTCTTT. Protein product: CASSVLQGAVDEAFF. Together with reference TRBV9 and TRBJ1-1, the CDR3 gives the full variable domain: DSGVTQTPKHLITATGQRVTLRCSPRSGDLSVYWYQQSLDQGLQFLIQYYNGEERAKGNILERFSAQQFPDLHSELNLSSLELGDSALYFCASSVLQGAVDEAFFGQGTRLTVV.

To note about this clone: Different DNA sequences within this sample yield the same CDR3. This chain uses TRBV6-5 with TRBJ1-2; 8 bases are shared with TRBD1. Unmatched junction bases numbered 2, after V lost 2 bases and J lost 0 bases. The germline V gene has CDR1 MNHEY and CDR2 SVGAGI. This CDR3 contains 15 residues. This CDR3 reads CASSYGTGPNYGYTF. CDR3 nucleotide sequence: TGTGCCAGCAGTTACGGGACAGGACCTAACTATGGCTACACCTTC.

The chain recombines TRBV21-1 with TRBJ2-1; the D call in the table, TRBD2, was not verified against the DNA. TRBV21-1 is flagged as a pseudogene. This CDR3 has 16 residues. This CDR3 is CASSKSNSGRAYEQFF. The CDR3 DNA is TGTGCCAGCAGCAAATCCAATAGCGGGAGAGCCTATGAGCAGTTCTTC.

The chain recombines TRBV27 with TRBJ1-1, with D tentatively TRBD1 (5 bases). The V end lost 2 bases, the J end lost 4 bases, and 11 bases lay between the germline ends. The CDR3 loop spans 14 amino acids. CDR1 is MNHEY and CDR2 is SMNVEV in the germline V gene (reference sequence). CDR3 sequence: CASSLKAGLTEAFF. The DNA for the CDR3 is TGTGCCAGCAGTTTAAAGGCAGGGCTCACTGAAGCTTTCTTT.

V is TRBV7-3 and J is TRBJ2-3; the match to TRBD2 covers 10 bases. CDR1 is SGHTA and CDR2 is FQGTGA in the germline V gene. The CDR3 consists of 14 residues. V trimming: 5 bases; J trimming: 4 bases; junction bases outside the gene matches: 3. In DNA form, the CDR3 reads TGTGCCAGCAGCATAGCGGGAGGACCAGATACGCAGTATTTT. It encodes CASSIAGGPDTQYF.

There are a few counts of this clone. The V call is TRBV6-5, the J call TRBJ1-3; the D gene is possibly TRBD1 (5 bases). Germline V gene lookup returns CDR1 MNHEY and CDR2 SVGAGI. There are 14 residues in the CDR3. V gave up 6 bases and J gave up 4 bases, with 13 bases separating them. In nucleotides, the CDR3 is TGTGCCAGCAGCACGGGGGTAGCGGGAAACACCATATATTTT. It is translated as CASSTGVAGNTIYF.

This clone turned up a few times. The CDR3 region is CASSLDGTDNYTF. CDR3 DNA: TGCGCCAGCAGCTTGGACGGGACAGACAACTACACCTTC. The genes are TRBV5-1 and TRBJ1-2; TRBD1 agrees at 7 bases. J gave up 10 bases and V 0 bases, and 6 bases lay outside the gene matches. This CDR3 is built from 13 residues. Germline CDR1 SGHRS, CDR2 YFSETQ.

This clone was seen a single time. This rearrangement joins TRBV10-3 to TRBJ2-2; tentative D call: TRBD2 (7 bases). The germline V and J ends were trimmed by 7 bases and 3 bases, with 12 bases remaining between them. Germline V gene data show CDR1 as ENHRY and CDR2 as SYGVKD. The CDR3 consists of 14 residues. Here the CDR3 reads CAIKGGRDTGELFF. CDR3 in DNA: TGTGCCATCAAAGGGGGGAGGGACACCGGGGAGCTGTTTTTT.

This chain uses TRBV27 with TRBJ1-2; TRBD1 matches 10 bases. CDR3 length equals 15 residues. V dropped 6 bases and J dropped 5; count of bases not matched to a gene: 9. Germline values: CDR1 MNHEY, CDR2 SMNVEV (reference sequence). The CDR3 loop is CASSAQDRGMYGYTF. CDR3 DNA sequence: TGTGCCAGCAGCGCCCAGGACAGGGGGATGTATGGCTACACCTTC.